The clone carrying this T cell receptor (beta chain) was counted at least ten times. Its target is unknown. Stated time point: sample taken at primary tumor resection. The authors sequenced whole RNA from tumor, nontumor lung or frozen PBMC without sorting. The data originate from a study of spatial heterogeneity in lung cancer. Study-level information: Tumor regions showed TCR transcript counts that correlated strongly with a T cell module score from matched bulk RNA-seq. The mean occurrence of each unique TCR and UMI combination in raw reads exceeded eight. General study results and limits: Mutation counts in tumors were tracked by counts of expanded intratumoral alpha and beta TCRs.

Trimming took 6 bases from V and 1 from J; bases not matched to a gene: 2. CDR3 length: 15 residues. Germline CDR1 MNHNY, CDR2 SVGAGI (reference sequence). Each TCR cDNA molecule carried a unique molecular identifier. TCRdb independently ran MiXCR on the 5' RACE reads; one entry per CDR3 protein. This table has some 100,000 distinct CDR3 sequences, 3.5% to 5% appearing once. The rearrangement joins TRBV6-6 to TRBJ2-2, with 10 nucleotides matching TRBD2. The receptor's source is a male donor with early-stage non-small cell lung cancer. This material consisted of lung tumor tissue, taken at surgery. The DNA of the CDR3 is TGTGCCAGCAGAGCTAGCGGGGGGAACACCGGGGAGCTGTTTTTT. This sequence encodes CASRASGGNTGELFF.